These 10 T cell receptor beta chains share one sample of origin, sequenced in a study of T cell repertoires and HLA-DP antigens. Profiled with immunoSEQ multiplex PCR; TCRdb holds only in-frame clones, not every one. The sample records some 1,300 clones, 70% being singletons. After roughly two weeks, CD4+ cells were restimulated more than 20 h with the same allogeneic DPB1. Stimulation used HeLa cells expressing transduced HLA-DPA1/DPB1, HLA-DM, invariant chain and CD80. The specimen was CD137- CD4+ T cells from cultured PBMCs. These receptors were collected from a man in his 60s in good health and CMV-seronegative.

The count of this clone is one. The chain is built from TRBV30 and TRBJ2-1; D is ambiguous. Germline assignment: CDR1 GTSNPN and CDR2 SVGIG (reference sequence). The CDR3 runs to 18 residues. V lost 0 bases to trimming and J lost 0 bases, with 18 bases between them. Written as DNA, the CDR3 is TGTGCCTGGAGTGTATTTCAGTCGGGCACCAGCTCCTACAATGAGCAGTTCTTC. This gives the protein CAWSVFQSGTSSYNEQFF.

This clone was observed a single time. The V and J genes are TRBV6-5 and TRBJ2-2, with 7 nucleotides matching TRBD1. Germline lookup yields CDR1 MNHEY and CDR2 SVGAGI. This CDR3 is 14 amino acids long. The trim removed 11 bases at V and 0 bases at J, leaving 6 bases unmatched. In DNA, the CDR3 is TGTGCCGGTAAACAGGGGACGAACACCGGGGAGCTGTTTTTT. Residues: CAGKQGTNTGELFF.

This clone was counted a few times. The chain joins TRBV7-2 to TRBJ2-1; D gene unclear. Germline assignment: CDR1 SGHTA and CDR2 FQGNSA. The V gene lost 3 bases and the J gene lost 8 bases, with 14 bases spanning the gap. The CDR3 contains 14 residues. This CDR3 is CASSLRPSVDEQFF. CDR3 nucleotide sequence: TGTGCCAGCAGCTTGCGTCCCAGCGTCGATGAGCAGTTCTTC. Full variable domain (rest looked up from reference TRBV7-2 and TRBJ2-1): GAGVSQSPSNKVTEKGKDVELRCDPISGHTALYWYRQSLGQGLEFLIYFQGNSAPDKSGLPSDRFSAERTGGSVSTLTIQRTQQEDSAVYLCASSLRPSVDEQFFGPGTRLTVL.

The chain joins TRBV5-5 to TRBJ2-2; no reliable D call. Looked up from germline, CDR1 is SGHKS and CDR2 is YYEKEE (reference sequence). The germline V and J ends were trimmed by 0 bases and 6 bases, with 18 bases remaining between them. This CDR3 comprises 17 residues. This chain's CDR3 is CASSLEAPASGSGELFF. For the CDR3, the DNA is TGTGCCAGCAGCTTGGAGGCGCCAGCCAGTGGTTCCGGGGAGCTGTTTTTT.

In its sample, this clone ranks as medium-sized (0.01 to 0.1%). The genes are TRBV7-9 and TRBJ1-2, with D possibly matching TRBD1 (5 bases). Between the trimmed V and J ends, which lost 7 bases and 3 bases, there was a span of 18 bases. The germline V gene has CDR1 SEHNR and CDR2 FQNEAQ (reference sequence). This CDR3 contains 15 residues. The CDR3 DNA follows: TGTGCCAGCACGCGGGGGACGCCAGGACACTATGGCTACACCTTC. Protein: CASTRGTPGHYGYTF.

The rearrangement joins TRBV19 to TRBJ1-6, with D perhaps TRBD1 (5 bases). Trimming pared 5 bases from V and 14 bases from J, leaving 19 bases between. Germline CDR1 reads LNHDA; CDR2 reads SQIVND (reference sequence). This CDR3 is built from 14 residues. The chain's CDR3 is CASSGTDLRRALHF. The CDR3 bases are TGTGCCAGTAGTGGGACGGACCTTCGCAGGGCCCTCCACTTT. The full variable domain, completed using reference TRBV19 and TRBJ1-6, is DGGITQSPKYLFRKEGQNVTLSCEQNLNHDAMYWYRQDPGQGLRLIYYSQIVNDFQKGDIAEGYSVSREKKESFPLTVTSAQKNPTAFYLCASSGTDLRRALHFGNGTRLTVT.

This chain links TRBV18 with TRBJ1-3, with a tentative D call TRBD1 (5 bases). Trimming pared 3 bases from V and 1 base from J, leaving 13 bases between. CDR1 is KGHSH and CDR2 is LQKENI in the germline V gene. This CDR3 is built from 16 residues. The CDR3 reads CASSPGRSRSGNTIYF. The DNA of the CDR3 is TGTGCCAGCTCACCGGGACGGAGTCGATCTGGAAACACCATATATTTT.

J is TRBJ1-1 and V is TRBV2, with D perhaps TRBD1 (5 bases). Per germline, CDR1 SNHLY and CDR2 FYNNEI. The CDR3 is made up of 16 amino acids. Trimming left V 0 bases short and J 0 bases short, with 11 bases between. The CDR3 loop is CASSEAGVYLNTEAFF. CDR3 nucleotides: TGTGCCAGCAGTGAAGCGGGGGTATATCTGAACACTGAAGCTTTCTTT.

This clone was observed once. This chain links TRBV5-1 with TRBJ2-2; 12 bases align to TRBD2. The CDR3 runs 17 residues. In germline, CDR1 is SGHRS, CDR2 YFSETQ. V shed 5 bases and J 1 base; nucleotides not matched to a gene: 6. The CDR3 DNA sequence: TGCGCCAGCAGTCCCCAACTAGCGGGAGGGAACACCGGGGAGCTGTTTTTT. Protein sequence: CASSPQLAGGNTGELFF.

The CDR3 sequence is CASSPGDGGQPQHF. The CDR3 bases are TGTGCCAGCAGCCCCGGGGACGGTGGGCAGCCCCAGCATTTT. This chain links TRBV2 with TRBJ1-5; possibly TRBD1 for D (5 bases). Per the germline V gene, CDR1 is SNHLY and CDR2 is FYNNEI. The CDR3 loop spans 14 amino acids. Trimming took off 6 bases at V and 7 bases at J, with 16 bases between the two ends.